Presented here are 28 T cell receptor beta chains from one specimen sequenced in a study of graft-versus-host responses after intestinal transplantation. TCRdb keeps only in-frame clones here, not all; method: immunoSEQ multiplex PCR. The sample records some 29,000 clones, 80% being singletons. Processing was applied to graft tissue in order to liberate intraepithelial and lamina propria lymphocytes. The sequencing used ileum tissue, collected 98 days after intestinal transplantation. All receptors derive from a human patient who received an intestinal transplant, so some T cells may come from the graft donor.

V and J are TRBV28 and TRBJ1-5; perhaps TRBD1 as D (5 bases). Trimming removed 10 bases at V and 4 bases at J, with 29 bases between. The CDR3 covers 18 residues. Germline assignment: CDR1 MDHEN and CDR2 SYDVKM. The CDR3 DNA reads TGTGCCATCCCGGCCAGGGTGGGTGAAGACGGCCCAAATCAGCCCCAGCATTTT. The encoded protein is CAIPARVGEDGPNQPQHF.

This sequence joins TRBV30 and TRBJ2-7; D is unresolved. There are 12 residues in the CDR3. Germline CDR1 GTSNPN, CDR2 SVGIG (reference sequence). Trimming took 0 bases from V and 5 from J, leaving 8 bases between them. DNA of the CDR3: TGTGCCTGGAGTGTACTTCTGGACGAGCAGTACTTC. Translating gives CAWSVLLDEQYF.

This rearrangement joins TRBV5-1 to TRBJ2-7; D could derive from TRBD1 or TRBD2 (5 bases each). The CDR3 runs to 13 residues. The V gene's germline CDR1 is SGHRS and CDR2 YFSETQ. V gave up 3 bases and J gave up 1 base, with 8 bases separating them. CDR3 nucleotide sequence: TGCGCCAGCAGCTGGGACCTTTCCTACGAGCAGTACTTC. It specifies CASSWDLSYEQYF.

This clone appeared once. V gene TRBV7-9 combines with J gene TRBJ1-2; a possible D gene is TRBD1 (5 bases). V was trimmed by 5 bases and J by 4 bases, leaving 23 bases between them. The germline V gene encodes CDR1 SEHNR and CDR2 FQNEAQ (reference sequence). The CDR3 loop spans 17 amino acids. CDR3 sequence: CASSPIPRGRPRYGYTF. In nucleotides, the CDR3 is TGTGCCAGCAGCCCAATCCCACGGGGCAGACCACGCTATGGCTACACCTTC. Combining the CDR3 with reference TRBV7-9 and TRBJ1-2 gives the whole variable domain DTGVSQNPRHKITKRGQNVTFRCDPISEHNRLYWYRQTLGQGPEFLTYFQNEAQLEKSRLLSDRFSAERPKGSFSTLEIQRTEQGDSAMYLCASSPIPRGRPRYGYTFGSGTRLTVV.

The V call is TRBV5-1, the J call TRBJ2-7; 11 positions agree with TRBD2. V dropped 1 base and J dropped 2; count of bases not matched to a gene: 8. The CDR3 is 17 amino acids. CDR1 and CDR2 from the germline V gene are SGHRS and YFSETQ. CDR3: CASSLYPSGGSAYEQYF. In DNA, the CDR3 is TGCGCCAGCAGCTTGTATCCTAGCGGGGGGTCAGCCTACGAGCAGTACTTC.

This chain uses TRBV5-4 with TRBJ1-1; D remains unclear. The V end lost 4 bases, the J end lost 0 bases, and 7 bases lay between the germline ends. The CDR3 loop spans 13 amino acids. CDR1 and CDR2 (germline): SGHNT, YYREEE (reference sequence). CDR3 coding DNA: TGTGCCAGCAGCACATGGATGAACACTGAAGCTTTCTTT. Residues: CASSTWMNTEAFF.

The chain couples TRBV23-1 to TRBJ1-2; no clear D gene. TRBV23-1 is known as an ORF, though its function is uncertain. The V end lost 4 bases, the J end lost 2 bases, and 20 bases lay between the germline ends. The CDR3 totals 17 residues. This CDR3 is CASSPCSGPALNYGYTF. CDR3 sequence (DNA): TGCGCCAGCAGTCCCTGTAGCGGCCCGGCTCTGAACTATGGCTACACCTTC.

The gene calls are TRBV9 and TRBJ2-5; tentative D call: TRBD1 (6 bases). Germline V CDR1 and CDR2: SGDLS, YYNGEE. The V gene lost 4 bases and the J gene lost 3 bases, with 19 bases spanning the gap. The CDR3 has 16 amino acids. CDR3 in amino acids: CASSISASGTKETQYF. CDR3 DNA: TGTGCCAGCAGCATCTCAGCCTCCGGGACAAAAGAGACCCAGTACTTC.

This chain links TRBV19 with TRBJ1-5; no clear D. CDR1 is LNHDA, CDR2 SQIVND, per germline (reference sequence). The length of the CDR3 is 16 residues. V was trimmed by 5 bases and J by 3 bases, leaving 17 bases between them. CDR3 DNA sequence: TGTGCCAGTAGTTCGTCGGCAGGCCGGTTCAATCAGCCCCAGCATTTT. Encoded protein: CASSSSAGRFNQPQHF. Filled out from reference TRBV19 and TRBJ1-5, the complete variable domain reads DGGITQSPKYLFRKEGQNVTLSCEQNLNHDAMYWYRQDPGQGLRLIYYSQIVNDFQKGDIAEGYSVSREKKESFPLTVTSAQKNPTAFYLCASSSSAGRFNQPQHFGDGTRLSIL.

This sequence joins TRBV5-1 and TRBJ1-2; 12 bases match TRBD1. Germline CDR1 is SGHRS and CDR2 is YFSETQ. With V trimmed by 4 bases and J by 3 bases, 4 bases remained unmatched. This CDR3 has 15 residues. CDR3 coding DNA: TGCGCCAGCAGCCTGGGACAGGGGGCAGACTATGGCTACACCTTC. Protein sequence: CASSLGQGADYGYTF.

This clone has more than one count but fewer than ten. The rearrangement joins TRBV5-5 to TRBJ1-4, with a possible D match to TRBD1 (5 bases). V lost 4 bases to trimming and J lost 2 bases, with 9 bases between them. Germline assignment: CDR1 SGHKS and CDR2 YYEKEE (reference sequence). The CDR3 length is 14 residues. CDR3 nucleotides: TGTGCCAGCAGCCAGACAGATACTAATGAAAAACTGTTTTTT. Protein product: CASSQTDTNEKLFF.

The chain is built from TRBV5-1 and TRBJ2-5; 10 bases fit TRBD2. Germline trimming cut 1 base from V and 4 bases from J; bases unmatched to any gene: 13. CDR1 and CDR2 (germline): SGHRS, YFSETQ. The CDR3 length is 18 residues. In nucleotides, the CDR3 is TGCGCCAGCAGCTTGTCGCTAGCGGGGGCTACGGGATCAGAGACCCAGTACTTC. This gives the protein CASSLSLAGATGSETQYF.

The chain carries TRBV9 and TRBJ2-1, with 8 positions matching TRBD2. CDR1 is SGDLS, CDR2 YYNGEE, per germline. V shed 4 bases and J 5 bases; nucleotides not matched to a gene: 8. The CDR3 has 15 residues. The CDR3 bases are TGTGCCAGCAGCTCCGACGGGGGGGCAAACAATGAGCAGTTCTTC. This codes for CASSSDGGANNEQFF.

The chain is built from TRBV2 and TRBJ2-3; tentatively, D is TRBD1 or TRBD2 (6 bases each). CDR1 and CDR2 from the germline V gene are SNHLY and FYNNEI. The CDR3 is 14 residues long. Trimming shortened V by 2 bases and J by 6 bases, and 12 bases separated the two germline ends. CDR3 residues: CASSERSGADTQYF. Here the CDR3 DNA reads TGTGCCAGCAGTGAAAGGTCGGGGGCCGATACGCAGTATTTT. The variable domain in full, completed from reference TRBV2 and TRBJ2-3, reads EPEVTQTPSHQVTQMGQEVILRCVPISNHLYFYWYRQILGQKVEFLVSFYNNEISEKSEIFDDQFSVERPDGSNFTLKIRSTKLEDSAMYFCASSERSGADTQYFGPGTRLTVL.

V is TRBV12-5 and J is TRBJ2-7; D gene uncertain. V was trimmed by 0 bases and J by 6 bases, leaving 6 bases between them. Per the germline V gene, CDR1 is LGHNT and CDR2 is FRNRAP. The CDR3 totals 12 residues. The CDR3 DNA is TGTGCTAGTGGTTTGGTAATGACCGAGCAGTACTTC. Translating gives CASGLVMTEQYF. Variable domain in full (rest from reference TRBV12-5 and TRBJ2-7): DARVTQTPRHKVTEMGQEVTMRCQPILGHNTVFWYRQTMMQGLELLAYFRNRAPLDDSGMPKDRFSAEMPDATLATLKIQPSEPRDSAVYFCASGLVMTEQYFGPGTRLTVT.

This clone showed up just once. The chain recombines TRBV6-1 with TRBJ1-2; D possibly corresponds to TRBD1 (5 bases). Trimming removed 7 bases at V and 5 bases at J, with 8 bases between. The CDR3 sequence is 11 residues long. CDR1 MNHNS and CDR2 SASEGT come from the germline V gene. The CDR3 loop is CASNRGYGYTF. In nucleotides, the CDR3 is TGTGCCAGCAATCGGGGGTATGGCTACACCTTC.

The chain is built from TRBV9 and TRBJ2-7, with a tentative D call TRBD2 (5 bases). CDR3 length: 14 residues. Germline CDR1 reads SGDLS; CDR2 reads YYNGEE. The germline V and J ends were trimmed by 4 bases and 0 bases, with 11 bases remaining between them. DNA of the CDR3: TGTGCCAGCAGCCCAGCTGGGAGCTCCTACGAGCAGTACTTC. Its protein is CASSPAGSSYEQYF.

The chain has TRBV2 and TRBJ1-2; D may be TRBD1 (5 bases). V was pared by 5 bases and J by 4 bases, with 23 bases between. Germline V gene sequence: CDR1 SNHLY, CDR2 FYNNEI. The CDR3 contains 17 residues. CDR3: CASSPPGEGQRIYGYTF. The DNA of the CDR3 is TGTGCCAGCAGTCCCCCCGGGGAGGGGCAAAGAATCTATGGCTACACCTTC.

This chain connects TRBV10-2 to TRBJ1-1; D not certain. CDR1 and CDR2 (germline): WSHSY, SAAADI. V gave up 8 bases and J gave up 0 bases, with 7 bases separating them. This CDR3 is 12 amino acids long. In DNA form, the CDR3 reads TGCGCCAGCGGAAGGGTGAACACTGAAGCTTTCTTT. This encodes CASGRVNTEAFF.

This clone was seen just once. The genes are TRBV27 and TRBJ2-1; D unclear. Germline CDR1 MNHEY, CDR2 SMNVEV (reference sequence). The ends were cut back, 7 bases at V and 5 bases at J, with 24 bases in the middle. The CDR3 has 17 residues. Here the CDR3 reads CASTFTNMFGPNNEQFF. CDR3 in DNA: TGTGCCAGCACCTTCACCAACATGTTCGGGCCCAACAATGAGCAGTTCTTC.

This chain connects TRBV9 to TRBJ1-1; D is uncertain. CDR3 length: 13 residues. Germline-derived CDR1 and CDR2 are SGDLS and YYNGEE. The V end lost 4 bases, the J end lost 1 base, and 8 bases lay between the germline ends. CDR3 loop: CASSKGPNTEAFF. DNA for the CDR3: TGTGCCAGCAGCAAAGGACCGAACACTGAAGCTTTCTTT.

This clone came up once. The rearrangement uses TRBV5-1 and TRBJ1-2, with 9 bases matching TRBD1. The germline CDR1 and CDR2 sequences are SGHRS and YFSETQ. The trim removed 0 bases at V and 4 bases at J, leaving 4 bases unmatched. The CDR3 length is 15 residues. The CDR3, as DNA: TGCGCCAGCAGCTTGGAACCGGGACAGGGCTATGGCTACACCTTC. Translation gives CASSLEPGQGYGYTF.

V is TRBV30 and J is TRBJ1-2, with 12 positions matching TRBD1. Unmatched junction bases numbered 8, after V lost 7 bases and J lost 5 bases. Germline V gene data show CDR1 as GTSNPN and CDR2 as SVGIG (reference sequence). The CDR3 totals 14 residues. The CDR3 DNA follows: TGTGCCTACTCCAGGGACAGGGGGCGGTATGGCTACACCTTC. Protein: CAYSRDRGRYGYTF. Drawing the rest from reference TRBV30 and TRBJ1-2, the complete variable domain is SQTIHQWPATLVQPVGSPLSLECTVEGTSNPNLYWYRQAAGRGLQLLFYSVGIGQISSEVPQNLSASRPQDRQFILSSKKLLLSDSGFYLCAYSRDRGRYGYTFGSGTRLTVV.

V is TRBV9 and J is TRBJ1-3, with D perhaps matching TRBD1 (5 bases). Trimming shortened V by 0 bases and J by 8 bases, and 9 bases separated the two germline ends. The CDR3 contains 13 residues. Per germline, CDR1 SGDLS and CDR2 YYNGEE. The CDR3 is CASSVAGRDTIYF. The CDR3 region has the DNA TGTGCCAGCAGCGTAGCAGGGAGGGACACCATATATTTT.

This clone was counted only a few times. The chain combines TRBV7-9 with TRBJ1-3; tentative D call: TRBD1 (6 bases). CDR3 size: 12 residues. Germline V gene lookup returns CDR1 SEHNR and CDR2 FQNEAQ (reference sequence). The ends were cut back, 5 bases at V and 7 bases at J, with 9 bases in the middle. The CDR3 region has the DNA TGTGCCAGCAGCGCGCAGGGGAACACCATATATTTT. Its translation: CASSAQGNTIYF.

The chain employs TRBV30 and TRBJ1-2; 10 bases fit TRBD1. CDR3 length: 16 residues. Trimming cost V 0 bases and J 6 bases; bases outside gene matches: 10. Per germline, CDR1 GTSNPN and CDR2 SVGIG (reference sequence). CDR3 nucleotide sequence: TGTGCCTGGAGTGTGTTTGGGACAGGGGAAGAAGATGGCTACACCTTC. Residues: CAWSVFGTGEEDGYTF.

CDR3 in amino acids: CASSRTLSNTEAFF. In DNA, the CDR3 is TGCGCCAGCAGTCGGACGCTCTCGAACACTGAAGCTTTCTTT. The chain is built from TRBV4-1 and TRBJ1-1; the D is unclear. Trimming pared 6 bases from V and 1 base from J, leaving 12 bases between. CDR1 and CDR2 from the germline V gene are MGHRA and YSYEKL. The CDR3 runs to 14 residues.

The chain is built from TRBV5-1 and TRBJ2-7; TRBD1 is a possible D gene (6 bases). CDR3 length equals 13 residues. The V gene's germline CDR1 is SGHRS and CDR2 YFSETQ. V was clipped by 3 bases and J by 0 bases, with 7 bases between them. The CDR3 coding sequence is TGCGCCAGCAGCTCGGACAGCTCCTACGAGCAGTACTTC. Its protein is CASSSDSSYEQYF. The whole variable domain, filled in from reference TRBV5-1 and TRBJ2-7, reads KAGVTQTPRYLIKTRGQQVTLSCSPISGHRSVSWYQQTPGQGLQFLFEYFSETQRNKGNFPGRFSGRQFSNSRSEMNVSTLELGDSALYLCASSSDSSYEQYFGPGTRLTVT.